Following are 19 T cell receptor beta chains from one sample sequenced in a study of regulatory T cells in long-lasting Graves disease. According to the study, TCR beta libraries were built with iRepertoire HTBI primers and CDR3-region Arm-PCR. Each CDR3 protein is one row after TCRdb ran MiXCR on the multiplex PCR reads. The top ten clones hold 12% of a sample with 500,000 or so distinct CDR3 sequences, 16% of them seen once. Time point described: newly diagnosed GD, antithyroid drugs for less than 3 months. There was RNA extracted from PBMCs, and the TCR library was made from it. This sample was also put to use in a study of T cells in Graves' hyperthyroidism and ophthalmopathy.

The sample here was peripheral blood mononuclear cells (PBMCs), taken at new diagnosis, from a patient treated with antithyroid drugs. These receptors came from a man aged 40-55 years with Graves disease.

The table lists this clonotype with a few counts. The rearrangement joins TRBV19 to TRBJ2-2; perhaps TRBD1 as D (6 bases). CDR1 is LNHDA and CDR2 is SQIVND in the germline V gene (reference sequence). This CDR3 has 14 amino acids. V was pared by 4 bases and J by 6 bases, with 12 bases between. DNA for the CDR3: TGTGCCAGTAGTACCCGACAGGTCTCCGGGGAGCTGTTTTTT. This encodes CASSTRQVSGELFF.

This clonotype appeared a few times. The chain combines TRBV24-1 with TRBJ2-5, with 8 bases matching TRBD2. The CDR3 sequence is 18 residues long. Trimming removed 4 bases from V and 4 bases from J; junction bases left unmatched: 16. Germline CDR1 reads KGHDR; CDR2 reads SFDVKD. CDR3 sequence reads: CATSDQRELAAPRETQYF. The DNA of the CDR3 is TGTGCCACCAGTGACCAACGGGAACTAGCGGCCCCACGAGAGACCCAGTACTTC.

In this sample, this clonotype turned up many times. Here the CDR3 reads CASSFGQDYYEQYF. Here the CDR3 DNA reads TGTGCCAGCTCGTTTGGCCAGGATTATTACGAGCAGTACTTC. The chain recombines TRBV18 with TRBJ2-7; D call uncertain. Germline assignment: CDR1 KGHSH and CDR2 LQKENI. V was shortened by 6 bases and J by 4 bases, with 16 bases between the two germline ends. The CDR3 covers 14 residues.

The chain joins TRBV29-1 to TRBJ2-7; D not resolved. V was cut by 8 bases and J by 1 base, with 3 bases left in between. The CDR3 is made up of 9 amino acids. Per germline, CDR1 SQVTM and CDR2 ANQGSEA. In DNA form, the CDR3 reads TGCAGCACTTCCTACGAGCAGTACTTC. It translates to CSTSYEQYF.

This clonotype was seen a single time. The gene calls are TRBV20-1 and TRBJ2-1, with TRBD2 matching over 10 bases. With 5 bases clipped from V and 3 bases from J, the junction kept 13 bases outside the gene matches. The length of the CDR3 is 17 residues. Per germline, CDR1 DFQATT and CDR2 SNEGSKA (reference sequence). The CDR3 nucleotides read TGCAGTGCTGCCCCTTGGGCTAGCGGGAGTTTCTACAATGAGCAGTTCTTC. It yields the protein CSAAPWASGSFYNEQFF.

This clonotype was picked up many times. The rearrangement links TRBV15 to TRBJ2-7, with TRBD1 matching over 7 bases. The germline V gene encodes CDR1 LNHNV and CDR2 YYDKDF (reference sequence). The CDR3 has 13 residues. Trimming at V came to 2 bases and at J to 2 bases, leaving 0 bases not matched to a gene. The CDR3 bases are TGTGCCACCAGCAGAACAGGGGCCTACGAGCAGTACTTC. Residues: CATSRTGAYEQYF.

This clonotype was recorded many times. The chain employs TRBV20-1 and TRBJ2-7, with TRBD2 identical over 7 bases. The germline CDR1 and CDR2 sequences are DFQATT and SNEGSKA (reference sequence). The V segment lost 0 bases and the J segment 1 base; nucleotides outside the gene matches: 6. CDR3 length: 15 amino acids. The CDR3 bases are TGCAGTGCTAGAGATCAGTGGGAGGGGTCCTACGAGCAGTACTTC. Translating gives CSARDQWEGSYEQYF.

This clonotype has at least ten counts. This sequence joins TRBV6-5 and TRBJ2-3; D is uncertain. The V gene's germline CDR1 is MNHEY and CDR2 SVGAGI. The V end was cut by 4 bases, the J end by 6 bases, with 11 bases between. This CDR3 is built from 13 residues. This CDR3 reads CASSFGPSDTQYF. The CDR3 nucleotides read TGTGCCAGCAGTTTTGGACCTTCTGATACGCAGTATTTT.

The rearrangement links TRBV5-1 to TRBJ2-5; D possibly uses TRBD1 or TRBD2 (6 bases each). This CDR3 is built from 17 residues. Between the trimmed V and J ends, which lost 4 bases and 5 bases, there was a span of 24 bases. From germline, CDR1 is SGHRS and CDR2 YFSETQ. The CDR3 DNA is TGCGCCAGCAGCCTGGCCCGCGGGGCCGCAAGGGGGGAGACCCAGTACTTC. It yields the protein CASSLARGAARGETQYF.

This clonotype was recorded a few times. The chain has TRBV6-2 or TRBV6-3 and TRBJ2-6, with 9 bases lining up with TRBD1. Per germline, CDR1 MNHEY and CDR2 SVGEGT. The CDR3 contains 18 residues. The junction had 5 bases not matched to a gene; V was cut back by 2 bases and J by 0 bases. The CDR3 sequence is CASSYEGQGYSGANVLTF. The CDR3 DNA sequence: TGTGCCAGCAGTTACGAAGGACAGGGGTACTCTGGGGCCAACGTCCTGACTTTC.

This clonotype was found a few times. This chain uses TRBV19 with TRBJ2-2, with D perhaps matching TRBD2 (7 bases). Germline V CDR1 and CDR2: LNHDA, SQIVND (reference sequence). This CDR3 has 15 amino acids. V lost 1 base and J lost 7, with 13 bases in between. The CDR3 sequence: CASSIVGGRGGELFF. In nucleotides, the CDR3 is TGTGCCAGTAGTATAGTCGGGGGGCGTGGCGGGGAGCTGTTTTTT.

This clonotype has ten or more counts. The chain employs TRBV9 and TRBJ1-1; D not resolved. The CDR3 spans 12 residues. Between the trimmed V and J ends, which lost 3 bases and 8 bases, there was a span of 11 bases. Germline values: CDR1 SGDLS, CDR2 YYNGEE. The CDR3 coding sequence is TGTGCCAGCAGCGCGGAGACGGGAGAAGCTTTCTTT. As protein: CASSAETGEAFF.

In this sample, this clonotype turned up many times. The gene calls are TRBV5-6 and TRBJ2-1; 11 bases match TRBD2. The CDR3 contains 18 residues. Germline V gene data show CDR1 as SGHDT and CDR2 as YYEEEE. The trim removed 0 bases at V and 4 bases at J, leaving 9 bases unmatched. In DNA form, the CDR3 reads TGTGCCAGCAGCTTGGCTAGTAGCGGGAGGGCCTGGTACAATGAGCAGTTCTTC. Translating it yields CASSLASSGRAWYNEQFF.

This clonotype was observed many times. The J gene is TRBJ1-3, the V gene TRBV2; the match to TRBD1 covers 9 bases. V was pared by 3 bases and J by 0 bases, with 3 bases of the junction left unmatched. CDR1 is SNHLY and CDR2 is FYNNEI in the germline V gene. The CDR3 loop spans 16 amino acids. DNA of the CDR3: TGTGCCAGCAGTGACCCGGGACAGGGCTCTGGAAACACCATATATTTT. This gives the protein CASSDPGQGSGNTIYF.

The rearrangement links TRBV9 to TRBJ2-2; no definite D call. V shed 7 bases and J shed 0 bases, with 10 bases lying between them. The germline CDR1 and CDR2 sequences are SGDLS and YYNGEE. CDR3 size: 14 residues. The CDR3 loop is CASGKIANTGELFF. The CDR3 coding sequence is TGTGCCAGCGGTAAGATTGCGAACACCGGGGAGCTGTTTTTT.

Regarding this clonotype: One end of the junction varies from germline; a read error may be responsible. V gene TRBV13 combines with J gene TRBJ2-5, with D possibly matching TRBD2 (6 bases). The CDR3 length is 13 residues. The germline V gene encodes CDR1 PRHDT and CDR2 FYEKMQ (reference sequence). Here the CDR3 reads CASSQVGGETQYF. In DNA form, the CDR3 reads TGCGCCAGCAGCCAAGTCGGAGGGGAGACCCAGTACTTC.

This clonotype was seen many times. The genes are TRBV2 and TRBJ2-7; 12 nucleotides line up with TRBD2. Germline CDR1 reads SNHLY; CDR2 reads FYNNEI. V lost 6 bases and J lost 2; bases outside the gene matches: 5. This CDR3 comprises 15 residues. DNA of the CDR3: TGTGCCAGCAGAGAGACTAGCGGGGGCCCCTACGAGCAGTACTTC. It encodes CASRETSGGPYEQYF.

The chain is built from TRBV3-1 and TRBJ2-1; 7 bases match TRBD1. CDR1 LGHDT and CDR2 YNNKEL come from the germline V gene (reference sequence). V trimming: 4 bases; J trimming: 8 bases; junction bases outside the gene matches: 8. This CDR3 has 14 residues. As DNA, the CDR3 is TGTGCCAGCAGCCCCCTTTTAGGGGGCTATGAGCAGTTCTTC. Translated: CASSPLLGGYEQFF.

This clonotype came up many times. The CDR3 reads CASSYSTPVLGNTIYF. The CDR3 nucleotides read TGTGCCAGCAGTTACTCTACGCCAGTCTTAGGAAACACCATATATTTT. The V gene is TRBV6-5, the J gene TRBJ1-3; no firm D call. Germline CDR1 and CDR2: MNHEY and SVGAGI. This CDR3 is 16 amino acids long. V was cut by 0 bases and J by 4 bases, with 13 bases left in between.